This T cell receptor (beta chain) was sequenced for a study of T cell clonality in common variable immunodeficiency. This CDR3 has 12 amino acids. CDR1 is GTSNPN, CDR2 SVGIG, per germline (reference sequence). V shed 6 bases and J shed 5 bases, with 13 bases lying between them. The protocol was immunoSEQ multiplex PCR, while the TCRdb copy is restricted to in-frame clones and leaves out a portion. Singletons are absent from the sample, which has 55,000 to 65,000 clones. Findings and caveats of the study: In common variable immunodeficiency, TCR beta chains reportedly carried fewer deletions and N-nucleotide insertions.

At least ten counts were recorded for this clone. Its target is not known. The read terminates 3 residues before the CDR3 end, so the remaining end is supplied by the germline J gene. The chain carries TRBV30 and TRBJ2-5; tentative D call: TRBD2 (6 bases). The sequencing sample was made of peripheral blood mononuclear cells. The sequence was obtained from a person aged 18 to 69 in good health. The CDR3 loop reads CACRAGLETQYF. The part of the CDR3 DNA that was read is TGTGCCTGTAGGGCGGGATTGGAGACC.